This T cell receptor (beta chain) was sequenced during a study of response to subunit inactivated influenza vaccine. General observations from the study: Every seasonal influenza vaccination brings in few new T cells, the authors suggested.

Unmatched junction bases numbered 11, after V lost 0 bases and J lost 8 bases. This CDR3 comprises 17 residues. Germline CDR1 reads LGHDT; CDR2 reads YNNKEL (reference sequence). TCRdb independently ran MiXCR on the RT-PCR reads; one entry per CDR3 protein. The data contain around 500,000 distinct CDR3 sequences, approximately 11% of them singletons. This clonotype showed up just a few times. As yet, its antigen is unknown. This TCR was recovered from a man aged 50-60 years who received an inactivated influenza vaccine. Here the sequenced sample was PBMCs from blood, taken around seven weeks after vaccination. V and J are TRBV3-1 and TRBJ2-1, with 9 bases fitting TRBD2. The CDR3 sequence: CASSQDPPGLALDEQFF. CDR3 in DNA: TGTGCCAGCAGCCAAGATCCCCCGGGACTAGCTCTAGATGAGCAGTTCTTC.